One and the same sample provided the 22 T cell receptor beta chains below, sequenced in a study of shared clonotypes between healthy human individuals. Here immunoSEQ multiplex PCR was the method, and the copy in TCRdb shows in-frame clones only, minus some. The sample consists of 1.4 million or so clones, approximately 98.5% of them appearing once. Sequencing was done on a sample of naive CD4+ T cells sorted from blood. Subset in this sample: CD45RA+ positively selected. Receptors were obtained from a man aged 25-40 years in good health.

For this clone: Germline is not matched at one junction end, which may reflect a read error. The chain carries TRBV19 and TRBJ1-2; D perhaps matches TRBD1 (6 bases). CDR3 length: 14 residues. CDR1 is LNHDA and CDR2 is SQIVND in the germline V gene (reference sequence). The CDR3 nucleotides are TGTGCCAGTAGTACGGGACAAGCGGACTATGGGTACACCTTC. This translates into CASSTGQADYGYTF.

CDR3 sequence reads: CASSPRPGAGASTDTQYF. For the CDR3, the DNA is TGCGCCAGCAGCCCCCGTCCGGGAGCGGGGGCTAGCACAGATACGCAGTATTTT. The chain recombines TRBV4-3 with TRBJ2-3, with 8 bases lining up with TRBD2. Trimming at V came to 4 bases and at J to 0 bases, leaving 12 bases not matched to a gene. This CDR3 has 18 amino acids. CDR1 LGHNA and CDR2 YSLEER come from the germline V gene.

The J gene is TRBJ1-1, the V gene TRBV9; no reliable D call. Trimming removed 0 bases from V and 0 bases from J, with 9 bases in between. CDR1 is SGDLS, CDR2 YYNGEE, per germline. This CDR3 comprises 15 residues. This CDR3 is CASSVAVGLNTEAFF. As DNA, the CDR3 is TGTGCCAGCAGCGTAGCCGTCGGATTGAACACTGAAGCTTTCTTT.

V usage is TRBV19 and J usage is TRBJ1-5; no clear D. Trimming left V 7 bases short and J 1 base short, with 11 bases between. Per germline, CDR1 LNHDA and CDR2 SQIVND (reference sequence). CDR3 length: 14 amino acids. For the CDR3, the DNA is TGTGCCAGTATAGGAGGCCTGAGCAATCAGCCCCAGCATTTT. Translating gives CASIGGLSNQPQHF.

V and J are TRBV6-6 and TRBJ1-2; TRBD1 aligns across 9 bases. The germline gives CDR1 MNHNY, CDR2 SVGAGI (reference sequence). Unmatched junction bases numbered 12, after V lost 5 bases and J lost 8 bases. The CDR3 is 15 amino acids. The DNA for the CDR3 is TGTGCCAGCAGTAACCGGACAGGGGAGGGGAGCGGCTACACCTTC. It codes for CASSNRTGEGSGYTF.

This clone was observed once. V is TRBV28 and J is TRBJ2-7; the D gene is possibly TRBD2 (5 bases). Germline V gene data show CDR1 as MDHEN and CDR2 as SYDVKM. V was pared by 6 bases and J by 3 bases, with 21 bases between. This CDR3 comprises 16 residues. The CDR3 sequence is CASRGSGDVTYYEQYF. The DNA for the CDR3 is TGTGCCAGCAGGGGCAGCGGCGACGTAACTTACTACGAGCAGTACTTC. The variable domain in full, with the rest retrieved from reference TRBV28 and TRBJ2-7, is DVKVTQSSRYLVKRTGEKVFLECVQDMDHENMFWYRQDPGLGLRLIYFSYDVKMKEKGDIPEGYSVSREKKERFSLILESASTNQTSMYLCASRGSGDVTYYEQYFGPGTRLTVT.

The chain couples TRBV7-2 to TRBJ2-1, with 9 bases fitting TRBD2. The CDR3 extends over 17 amino acids. J gave up 10 bases and V 5 bases, and 18 bases lay outside the gene matches. Germline V gives CDR1 SGHTA, CDR2 FQGNSA. The CDR3 nucleotides read TGTGCCAGCAGCAGGACTAGCGTAACGTACGCAAGGGAGGAGCAGTTCTTC. Translation gives CASSRTSVTYAREEQFF.

V gene TRBV10-2 combines with J gene TRBJ2-5; TRBD2 agrees at 7 bases. There are 15 residues in the CDR3. Germline V lookup: CDR1 WSHSY, CDR2 SAAADI. With V trimmed by 7 bases and J by 2 bases, 10 bases remained unmatched. This chain's CDR3 is CASKGLPYRQETQYF. The CDR3 DNA reads TGCGCCAGCAAGGGACTACCTTATCGTCAAGAGACCCAGTACTTC.

Worth noting for this clone: Other DNA sequences in the sample encode the same CDR3. The V and J genes are TRBV27 and TRBJ2-3, with D uncertain. Trimming removed 5 bases from V and 3 bases from J, with 6 bases in between. The germline V gene has CDR1 MNHEY and CDR2 SMNVEV (reference sequence). This CDR3 contains 12 residues. Here the CDR3 DNA reads TGTGCCAGCAGTCTACCGACAGATACGCAGTATTTT. Encoded protein: CASSLPTDTQYF.

This clone has just one count. The chain couples TRBV15 to TRBJ2-7; D could derive from TRBD1 or TRBD2 (5 bases each). CDR3 length: 16 residues. V was trimmed by 0 bases and J by 4 bases, leaving 16 bases between them. Germline values: CDR1 LNHNV, CDR2 YYDKDF (reference sequence). Here the CDR3 DNA reads TGTGCCACCAGCAGAGATACTAGGGACGCGGCTTACGAGCAGTACTTC. Protein sequence: CATSRDTRDAAYEQYF.

The rearrangement uses TRBV6-1 and TRBJ1-5; possibly TRBD1 for D (5 bases). The CDR3 has 12 amino acids. Trimming removed 8 bases at V and 2 bases at J, with 7 bases between. Germline CDR1 is MNHNS and CDR2 is SASEGT. The CDR3 here is CASARGNQPQHF. The CDR3 DNA is TGTGCCAGCGCCAGGGGCAATCAGCCCCAGCATTTT.

The chain recombines TRBV15 with TRBJ2-7, with 12 bases lining up with TRBD2. This CDR3 is 17 amino acids long. V lost 2 bases, J lost 7 bases, and 12 bases stayed unmatched. Germline loops: CDR1 LNHNV, CDR2 YYDKDF (reference sequence). The CDR3 DNA sequence: TGTGCCACCAGCAGAATTAGACTAGCGGGAGTCCCCGGGGAGCAGTACTTC. Its translation: CATSRIRLAGVPGEQYF.

The chain recombines TRBV7-8 with TRBJ2-7; unclear D gene. Germline V CDR1 and CDR2: SGHVS, FQNEAQ. V was pared by 4 bases and J by 3 bases, with 7 bases between. The CDR3 is made up of 12 amino acids. This chain's CDR3 is CASSWNNYEQYF. CDR3 DNA: TGTGCCAGCAGCTGGAACAACTACGAGCAGTACTTC.

The gene calls are TRBV13 and TRBJ2-1; D gene unclear. CDR3 size: 15 residues. The germline CDR1 and CDR2 sequences are PRHDT and FYEKMQ (reference sequence). Trimming cost V 3 bases and J 0 bases, with 9 bases left between them. The CDR3 DNA follows: TGTGCCAGCAGCTTTAAGCAGAGCTCCTACAATGAGCAGTTCTTC. It codes for CASSFKQSSYNEQFF.

V gene TRBV19 combines with J gene TRBJ1-5; D possibly corresponds to TRBD1 (6 bases). V dropped 7 bases and J dropped 1 base, with 20 bases sitting between them. Germline CDR1 and CDR2: LNHDA and SQIVND (reference sequence). There are 17 residues in the CDR3. The CDR3 DNA is TGTGCCAGTAAGGGGGGCCCGGGGGGGCCCAGCAATCAGCCCCAGCATTTT. It codes for CASKGGPGGPSNQPQHF.

This chain links TRBV7-3 with TRBJ2-3; no definite D call. Trimming removed 0 bases at V and 10 bases at J, with 14 bases between. The CDR3 extends over 14 amino acids. Germline V CDR1 and CDR2: SGHTA, FQGTGA. The CDR3 sequence: CASSLTPALVAQYF. The CDR3 nucleotides read TGTGCCAGCAGCTTAACTCCGGCTTTGGTAGCGCAGTATTTT. The full variable domain, completed using reference TRBV7-3 and TRBJ2-3, is GAGVSQTPSNKVTEKGKYVELRCDPISGHTALYWYRQSLGQGPEFLIYFQGTGAADDSGLPNDRFFAVRPEGSVSTLKIQRTERGDSAVYLCASSLTPALVAQYFGPGTRLTVL.

A note on this clone: Within the sample, other DNA sequences also encode this same CDR3. J is TRBJ2-7 and V is TRBV28, with 9 bases identical to TRBD1. V lost 1 base to trimming and J lost 3 bases; unmatched junction nucleotides: 4. Per the germline V gene, CDR1 is MDHEN and CDR2 is SYDVKM. The CDR3 sequence is 15 residues long. CDR3 residues: CASSLLGTGNYEQYF. The CDR3 coding sequence is TGTGCCAGCAGTTTATTAGGGACAGGGAACTACGAGCAGTACTTC.

The rearrangement uses TRBV28 and TRBJ1-3, with TRBD1 matching over 9 bases. V was clipped by 4 bases and J by 1 base; unmatched bases: 8. Per germline, CDR1 MDHEN and CDR2 SYDVKM. This CDR3 has 17 residues. The CDR3 bases are TGTGCCAGCAGTTCAGACGGACAGGGGAGGTCTGGAAACACCATATATTTT. It specifies CASSSDGQGRSGNTIYF.

This chain links TRBV27 with TRBJ2-1; 8 bases map to TRBD1. The V segment lost 3 bases and the J segment 4 bases; nucleotides outside the gene matches: 11. Germline CDR1 and CDR2: MNHEY and SMNVEV (reference sequence). The CDR3 extends over 17 amino acids. The CDR3 region has the DNA TGTGCCAGCAGTTTCTGGTCGACAGGGGTAATTTACAATGAGCAGTTCTTC. It specifies CASSFWSTGVIYNEQFF.

The chain couples TRBV5-1 to TRBJ1-1; TRBD1 is a possible D gene (5 bases). Deletions cut 4 bases from V and 1 base from J, with 14 bases between. This CDR3 region has 15 residues. Looked up from germline, CDR1 is SGHRS and CDR2 is YFSETQ. CDR3 DNA sequence: TGCGCCAGCAGCCCGGGACGTTACACGAACACTGAAGCTTTCTTT. Protein sequence: CASSPGRYTNTEAFF.

CDR3: CASASRAATDEQFF. CDR3 DNA: TGTGCTAGTGCCTCTCGGGCGGCTACGGATGAGCAGTTCTTC. The rearrangement uses TRBV12-5 and TRBJ2-1; D uncertain. This CDR3 comprises 14 residues. CDR1 and CDR2 (germline): LGHNT, FRNRAP. The germline V and J ends were trimmed by 7 bases and 8 bases, with 18 bases remaining between them.

The rearrangement joins TRBV19 to TRBJ1-4; possibly TRBD1 for D (6 bases). The CDR3 covers 14 residues. The germline gives CDR1 LNHDA, CDR2 SQIVND (reference sequence). Trimming cost V 6 bases and J 5 bases, with 13 bases left between them. The CDR3 nucleotides read TGTGCCAGTAGAAAACGGGACACCAATGAAAAACTGTTTTTT. Translation: CASRKRDTNEKLFF.